These T cell receptor beta chains were read from a single sample in a study of control samples from healthy donors and cancer patients. Sequencing was performed with immunoSEQ multiplex PCR; in TCRdb, only in-frame clones are kept and a portion is missing. The sample records a few hundred thousand clones, 90% being singletons. Sequences were obtained from PBMCs. Source of these receptors: a man aged 40-55 years with head and neck cancer. Both conserved end residues are trimmed from each CDR3. Each record gives: clone size, CDR3 length, J gene, V gene, CDR3 protein. Clone sizes are given selectively: once, few, many, or a class where the clone is expanded.

abundance: NA
len: 12
j_gene: TRBJ2-7
v_gene: TRBV5-1
CDR3aa: ASSPSGGVLEQY

abundance: NA
len: 14
j_gene: TRBJ1-3
v_gene: TRBV28
CDR3aa: ASSVPQGADGNTIY

abundance: NA
len: 12
j_gene: TRBJ1-6
v_gene: TRBV4-2
CDR3aa: ASSQGDLNSPLH

abundance: NA
len: 13
j_gene: TRBJ1-1
v_gene: TRBV6-5
CDR3aa: ASIRQGAGITEAF

abundance: NA
len: 14
j_gene: TRBJ2-3
v_gene: TRBV7-8
CDR3aa: ASSLGVLHSTDTQY

abundance: NA
len: 12
j_gene: TRBJ2-1
v_gene: TRBV20-1
CDR3aa: SASGAGAGNEQF

abundance: few
len: 12
j_gene: TRBJ1-2
v_gene: TRBV2
CDR3aa: ASSGDRANYGYT

abundance: NA
len: 10
j_gene: TRBJ2-7
v_gene: TRBV12-3/TRBV12-4
CDR3aa: ASGPRGVEQY

abundance: NA
len: 13
j_gene: TRBJ2-7
v_gene: TRBV19
CDR3aa: ASSSGTVSSYEQY

abundance: few
len: 12
j_gene: TRBJ2-7
v_gene: TRBV3-1/TRBV3-2
CDR3aa: ASSGGGSSYEQY

abundance: NA
len: 10
j_gene: TRBJ2-7
v_gene: TRBV5-6
CDR3aa: ASGRGVYEQY

abundance: few
len: 12
j_gene: TRBJ2-1
v_gene: TRBV24-1
CDR3aa: ATSAKRSVNEQF

abundance: NA
len: 14
j_gene: TRBJ2-7
v_gene: TRBV7-9
CDR3aa: ASSWVGDSGVYEQY

abundance: NA
len: 15
j_gene: TRBJ1-6
v_gene: TRBV19
CDR3aa: ASSNPGGSVFNSPLH

abundance: once
len: 11
j_gene: TRBJ1-5
v_gene: TRBV12-3/TRBV12-4
CDR3aa: ASSWDRRQPQH

abundance: NA
len: 13
j_gene: TRBJ2-7
v_gene: TRBV6-5
CDR3aa: ASSYQDRGSYEQY

abundance: NA
len: 15
j_gene: TRBJ2-2
v_gene: TRBV5-1
CDR3aa: ASSLSGQGPNTGELF

abundance: NA
len: 14
j_gene: TRBJ2-5
v_gene: TRBV5-1
CDR3aa: ASSLSPSGGQETQY

abundance: few
len: 13
j_gene: TRBJ2-5
v_gene: TRBV4-3
CDR3aa: ASSQDGAGGETQY

abundance: NA
len: 16
j_gene: TRBJ1-6
v_gene: TRBV28
CDR3aa: ASSFELADRGRNSPLH

abundance: NA
len: 12
j_gene: TRBJ1-2
v_gene: TRBV6-1
CDR3aa: ASSEGPANYGYT

abundance: NA
len: 10
j_gene: TRBJ1-1
v_gene: TRBV29-1
CDR3aa: SVVGGNTEAF

abundance: NA
len: 11
j_gene: TRBJ1-2
v_gene: TRBV19
CDR3aa: ASSMGQPYGYT

abundance: once
len: 14
j_gene: TRBJ1-1
v_gene: TRBV5-1
CDR3aa: ASSPGQIYKEDEAF

abundance: NA
len: 10
j_gene: TRBJ2-7
v_gene: TRBV5-6
CDR3aa: ASSLRVYEQY

abundance: NA
len: 12
j_gene: TRBJ1-3
v_gene: TRBV5-1
CDR3aa: ASSSQSSGNTIY

abundance: NA
len: 11
j_gene: TRBJ1-1
v_gene: TRBV30
CDR3aa: AWSGGMNTEAF

abundance: NA
len: 12
j_gene: TRBJ1-5
v_gene: TRBV5-6
CDR3aa: ASRVGGSNQPQH

abundance: NA
len: 12
j_gene: TRBJ1-6
v_gene: TRBV28
CDR3aa: ANQGSSYNSPLH

abundance: NA
len: 14
j_gene: TRBJ1-4
v_gene: TRBV4-1
CDR3aa: ASSQESGTGWEKLF

abundance: once
len: 13
j_gene: TRBJ2-7
v_gene: TRBV9
CDR3aa: ASSVGTGDFYEQY

abundance: NA
len: 14
j_gene: TRBJ2-1
v_gene: TRBV5-1
CDR3aa: ASSLTSGLAENEQF

abundance: NA
len: 10
j_gene: TRBJ1-5
v_gene: TRBV5-3
CDR3aa: ARFPPAQPQH

abundance: NA
len: 11
j_gene: TRBJ1-6
v_gene: TRBV9
CDR3aa: ASSVTSVSPLH

abundance: NA
len: 13
j_gene: TRBJ2-7
v_gene: TRBV5-1
CDR3aa: ASSWGLAGRAEQY

abundance: NA
len: 14
j_gene: TRBJ1-2
v_gene: TRBV6-6
CDR3aa: ASDGTAKAASYGYT

abundance: NA
len: 13
j_gene: TRBJ2-1
v_gene: TRBV15
CDR3aa: ATRPGLAPYNEQF

abundance: NA
len: 13
j_gene: TRBJ2-3
v_gene: TRBV7-2
CDR3aa: ASSLGTRNTDTQY

abundance: NA
len: 9
j_gene: TRBJ1-1
v_gene: TRBV28
CDR3aa: ATNGNTEAF

abundance: NA
len: 12
j_gene: TRBJ2-7
v_gene: TRBV27
CDR3aa: ASSFSAGGIEQY

abundance: NA
len: 13
j_gene: TRBJ2-2
v_gene: TRBV11-3
CDR3aa: ASSSGQGVTGELF

abundance: NA
len: 13
j_gene: TRBJ2-1
v_gene: TRBV19
CDR3aa: ASSTHQRGVNEQF

abundance: NA
len: 16
j_gene: TRBJ2-2
v_gene: TRBV5-1
CDR3aa: ASSLMARRDRSAGELF

abundance: once
len: 12
j_gene: TRBJ2-7
v_gene: TRBV9
CDR3aa: ASSARVGSDEQY

abundance: NA
len: 13
j_gene: TRBJ2-1
v_gene: TRBV4-3
CDR3aa: ASSRGTATYNEQF

abundance: NA
len: 14
j_gene: TRBJ2-5
v_gene: TRBV3-1/TRBV3-2
CDR3aa: ASSQTGTLNQETQY

abundance: NA
len: 18
j_gene: TRBJ2-3
v_gene: TRBV18
CDR3aa: ASSPLIQRLAGGPADTQY

abundance: NA
len: 12
j_gene: TRBJ2-3
v_gene: TRBV7-8
CDR3aa: ASSLARSTDTQY

abundance: once
len: 12
j_gene: TRBJ2-5
v_gene: TRBV27
CDR3aa: ASSLTSGQETQY

abundance: NA
len: 11
j_gene: TRBJ2-1
v_gene: TRBV28
CDR3aa: ASSLNLRAEQF

abundance: NA
len: 13
j_gene: TRBJ2-7
v_gene: TRBV4-3
CDR3aa: ASSQYETPRYEQY

abundance: once
len: 14
j_gene: TRBJ2-1
v_gene: TRBV7-9
CDR3aa: ASSLARLAEYNEQF

abundance: NA
len: 13
j_gene: TRBJ1-1
v_gene: TRBV6-5
CDR3aa: ASSIRDTRNTEAF

abundance: NA
len: 13
j_gene: TRBJ1-2
v_gene: TRBV5-1
CDR3aa: ASSPGSYANYGYT

abundance: few
len: 13
j_gene: TRBJ2-1
v_gene: TRBV6-1
CDR3aa: ASSELAGGYNEQF

abundance: NA
len: 12
j_gene: TRBJ1-5
v_gene: TRBV27
CDR3aa: ASSSPGQGQPQH